This TCR beta chain appears in the sequencing data of a study of OX40 agonist ivuxolimab in advanced cancers. Study context: Ivuxolimab, which is an agonistic anti-OX40 (CD134) antibody, was administered to the patients.

The CDR3 has 15 amino acids. Germline V lookup: CDR1 SEHNR, CDR2 FQNEAQ (reference sequence). Deletions cut 0 bases from V and 4 bases from J, with 12 bases between. Here immunoSEQ multiplex PCR was the method, and the copy in TCRdb shows in-frame clones only, minus some. The sample has about 76,000 clones, around 87% seen once. The rearrangement joins TRBV7-9 to TRBJ1-1; D may be TRBD1 (5 bases). This specimen consisted of CD4+ or CD8+ T cells sorted from blood, obtained in a trial of the OX40 agonist ivuxolimab. This TCR derives from an adult with an advanced solid tumor such as melanoma, head and neck, liver or kidney cancer. CDR3 sequence (DNA): TGTGCCAGCAGCTTAGCGATGGCAGGGAGCACTGAAGCTTTCTTT. Translating gives CASSLAMAGSTEAFF. Combining the CDR3 with reference TRBV7-9 and TRBJ1-1 gives the whole variable domain DTGVSQNPRHKITKRGQNVTFRCDPISEHNRLYWYRQTLGQGPEFLTYFQNEAQLEKSRLLSDRFSAERPKGSFSTLEIQRTEQGDSAMYLCASSLAMAGSTEAFFGQGTRLTVV.